This TCR beta chain was observed in a study of blood T cell repertoires in COVID-19. Overall study context: COVID-19 samples, acute and convalescent, were from the United States, Italy and Spain. T cells, B-cell-depleted T cells, or PBMCs supplied cDNA or gDNA.

The length of the CDR3 is 14 residues. V lost 4 bases and J 6 bases, leaving 15 bases between the germline ends. Germline lookup yields CDR1 MGHRA and CDR2 YSYEKL. As processed by the authors: The assay estimated nucleated cells by amplifying reference gene primers. Sequenced by immunoSEQ multiplex PCR; TCRdb stores in-frame clones only, minus some. D and trimming come from the DNA, and the V and J calls and clone size come from that table. The sample carries a few hundred thousand clones, 89% recorded once. The chain combines TRBV4-1 with TRBJ1-1; D uncertain. The source is a woman aged 40 to 50 who had recovered from COVID-19. Sequenced sample: peripheral blood. The CDR3 loop is CASSRASRGPEAFF. The DNA for the CDR3 is TGCGCCAGCAGCCGCGCGAGTCGAGGGCCTGAAGCTTTCTTT.